This TCR beta chain was captured in a study of cytomegalovirus exposure and HLA in healthy donors. Study-level results: TRBV6-2, TRBV6-3 and some other V segments were unresolvable in 87-base-pair reads. Within an earlier analysis, most TCR beta V segments proved productive either about 87% or about 30% of the time. A later analysis linked a missense DCLRE1C variant to TCR beta V- and J-gene trimming.

A multiplex PCR was run with 60 Vbeta primers and 13 Jbeta primers. Assay: immunoSEQ multiplex PCR; the TCRdb copy retains only in-frame clones and omits some. The sample yields over 120,000 clones, nearly 10% seen once. Germline CDR1 is LNHDA and CDR2 is SQIVND (reference sequence). This CDR3 is built from 15 residues. V was shortened by 8 bases and J by 0 bases, with 16 bases between the two germline ends. To note about this clone: Its specificity is unknown.

V usage is TRBV19 and J usage is TRBJ1-2; tentative D call: TRBD1 (6 bases). The sequence was obtained from a man aged 45-60 years in good health and CMV-seronegative. Input material: PBMCs. The CDR3 DNA follows: TGTGCCAGTCAGGGGACGGACTTAGCTAACTATGGCTACACCTTC. Amino acid sequence: CASQGTDLANYGYTF. Complete variable domain (other parts from reference TRBV19 and TRBJ1-2): DGGITQSPKYLFRKEGQNVTLSCEQNLNHDAMYWYRQDPGQGLRLIYYSQIVNDFQKGDIAEGYSVSREKKESFPLTVTSAQKNPTAFYLCASQGTDLANYGYTFGSGTRLTVV.